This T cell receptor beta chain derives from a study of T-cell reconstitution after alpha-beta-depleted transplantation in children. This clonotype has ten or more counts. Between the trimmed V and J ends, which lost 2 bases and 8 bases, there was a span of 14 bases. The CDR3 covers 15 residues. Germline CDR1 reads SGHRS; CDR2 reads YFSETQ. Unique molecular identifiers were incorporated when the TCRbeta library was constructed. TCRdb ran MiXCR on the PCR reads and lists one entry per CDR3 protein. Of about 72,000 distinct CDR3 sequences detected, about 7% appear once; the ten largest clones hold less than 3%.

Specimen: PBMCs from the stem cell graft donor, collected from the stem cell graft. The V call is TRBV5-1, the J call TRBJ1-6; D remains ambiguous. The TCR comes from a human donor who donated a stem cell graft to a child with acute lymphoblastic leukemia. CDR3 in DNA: TGCGCCAGCAGCTTCACCGGGCCTGGGGATTCACCCCTCCACTTT. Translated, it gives CASSFTGPGDSPLHF.